The T cell receptor beta chain described here comes from a study of shared T cell receptors in the human thymus. Per germline, CDR1 MDHEN and CDR2 SYDVKM. V was pared by 5 bases and J by 6 bases, with 10 bases of the junction left unmatched. The CDR3 length is 15 residues. Assay: immunoSEQ multiplex PCR; the TCRdb copy retains only in-frame clones and omits some. The profile shows some 760,000 clones, 80% to 90% of them singletons. These sequences were also reported in another study, on human thymus T cells. That study adds: The source of the thymus tissue was resections taken during corrective heart surgery.

The sequence was obtained from a girl under three years old with a congenital heart defect. The chain has TRBV28 and TRBJ2-7, with 10 bases lining up with TRBD1. The sample was thymocytes. The DNA for the CDR3 is TGTGCCAGCAGTCAACGCCCGGGACAGGGGAGCGAGCAGTACTTC. It encodes CASSQRPGQGSEQYF.